Detailed here is one TCR beta chain. The antigen it binds to is not known. One end of the junction varies from germline; a read error may be responsible. Participants in the prospective study were aged about 18 to 95 years, lived in under 30 United States geographic areas, and enrolled through a virtual design. To assign participants to cohorts, the prospective study relied on clinical history that participants themselves reported in a screening survey and a study questionnaire. ImmuneRACE Cohort 3 recovered participants were defined by two consecutive negative NP/OP PCR tests, healthcare professional clearance, or symptom resolution. Each participant in the prospective study had whole blood, serum and a nasopharyngeal or oropharyngeal swab collected by mobile phlebotomists. Prospective study participants could optionally give additional blood draws and questionnaires over a 2-month period. Before DNA extraction, prospective study blood samples were shipped either frozen or at room temperature.

This sample was included in a study of blood T cell repertoires in COVID-19 (dated by TCRdb to 2019 to 2021). With respect to the entire study: Collaborator samples came from the United States, Italy and Spain and covered acute and convalescent phases of COVID-19. The prospective study material was composed of cDNA or gDNA derived from T cells, B-cell-depleted T cells, or PBMCs. Subjects who had been exposed to COVID-19, were actively infected with it, or had recovered from it provided the deeply sampled blood TCRbeta repertoires that made up the dataset. A freely available public database, intended as a resource for researchers studying the immune response to SARS-CoV-2, is where the repertoires were released. The samples were drawn from the first 160 participants of the ongoing ImmuneRACE study and from 1,254 subjects provided by 6 global collaborators. Nearly every sample came with metadata listing a de-identified subject ID, COVID-19 status, age in years and sex. Where available, HLA class I and class II types were obtained from metadata supplied by the sample provider rather than from assay-based typing. Beyond this particular receptor, the publication reports: The quantity of clinical and demographic metadata differed by source and by participant and was supplied without curation.

The CDR3 spans 15 residues, from the cysteine through the phenylalanine. The entry retains the CDR3 DNA only, 45 bases that are in frame from base 1. The germline V gene supplies CDR1 KGHDR and CDR2 SFDVKD. The immunoSEQ Assay, a bias-controlled multiplex PCR, was used to amplify TCRbeta CDR3 regions from genomic DNA. In the paper's pipeline: The number of nucleated cells in each sample was estimated from the amplification of reference gene primers within the assay. To quantify the absolute abundance of each unique TCRbeta CDR3 rearrangement, sequence reads were collapsed and filtered. For each sample, productive Simpson clonality was calculated as the square root of Simpson's diversity index over productive rearrangements. In its TCRdb copy, this immuneACCESS table keeps in-frame sequences only and misses some clones. Where compared with another copy, unresolved V genes explain less than half of these, and the others have no known cause. From that table come the V and J calls and clone size; the DNA was used to work out D and trimming. The table for this sample lists hundreds of thousands of clones; approximately 84% of them were counted only once. Together, the top ten hold under 1.3% of the sample.

Material for sequencing was PBMCs or T cells enriched from blood (not recorded which). The sequence was obtained from a woman aged 25 to 39 who had recovered from COVID-19. The V and J genes are TRBV24-1 and TRBJ2-3; TRBD2 agrees with 8 junctional bases. The bases are TGTGCCACCGGTGAACCAGCGGGGGGCACAGATACGCAGTATTTT. Its protein is CATGEPAGGTDTQYF.